The clone carrying this T cell receptor (beta chain) was counted ten times or more. The target antigen is unknown. RNA transcripts yielded amplified TCR beta CDR3 regions. With the HTBI primer set, the TCR CDR3 went through a first round of RT-PCR. TCRdb fed the multiplex PCR reads into MiXCR, producing one record per CDR3 protein. The sample comprises around 620,000 distinct CDR3 sequences, about 43% of which are singletons, and around 17% rests with the top ten. These data come from a study of T cells in Graves' hyperthyroidism and ophthalmopathy. Trimming cost V 2 bases and J 0 bases, with 9 bases left between them. CDR3 length: 15 amino acids. The germline V gene encodes CDR1 MGHDK and CDR2 SYGVNS. General study findings and limits: Also found in blood were most expanded thyroid clonotypes above 0.001. Ophthalmopathy prediction by the model preceded onset by a median about 6.5 months.

The clonotype was recovered from an adult woman with Graves' disease, either hyperthyroidism or ophthalmopathy (not recorded which). The rearrangement links TRBV25-1 to TRBJ2-3; D gene ambiguous. Sequencing was done on a sample of peripheral blood or thyroid tissue (not recorded which). In DNA, the CDR3 is TGTGCCAGCAGTGAACCTGGGGATAGCACAGATACGCAGTATTTT. Protein sequence: CASSEPGDSTDTQYF.